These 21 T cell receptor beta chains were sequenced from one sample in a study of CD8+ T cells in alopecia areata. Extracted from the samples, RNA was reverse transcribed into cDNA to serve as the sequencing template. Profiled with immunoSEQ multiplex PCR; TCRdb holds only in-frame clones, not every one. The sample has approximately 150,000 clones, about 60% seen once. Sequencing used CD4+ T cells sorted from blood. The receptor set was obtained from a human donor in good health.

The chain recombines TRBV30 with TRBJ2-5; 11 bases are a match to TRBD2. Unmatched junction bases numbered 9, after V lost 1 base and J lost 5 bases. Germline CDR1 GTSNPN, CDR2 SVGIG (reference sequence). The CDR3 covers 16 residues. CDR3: CAWSGVLAGEWETQYF. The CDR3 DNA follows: TGTGCCTGGAGTGGTGTACTAGCGGGAGAGTGGGAGACCCAGTACTTC.

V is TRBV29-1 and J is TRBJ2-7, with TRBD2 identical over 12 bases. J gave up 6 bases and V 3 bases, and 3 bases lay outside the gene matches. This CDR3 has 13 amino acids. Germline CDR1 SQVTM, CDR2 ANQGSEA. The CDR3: CSVDTLAGGEQYF. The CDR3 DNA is TGCAGCGTTGACACACTAGCGGGAGGCGAGCAGTACTTC.

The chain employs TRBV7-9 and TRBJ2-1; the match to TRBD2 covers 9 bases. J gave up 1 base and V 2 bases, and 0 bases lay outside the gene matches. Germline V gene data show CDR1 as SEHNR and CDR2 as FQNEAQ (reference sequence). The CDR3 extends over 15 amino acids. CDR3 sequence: CASSLLAGSYNEQFF. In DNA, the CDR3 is TGTGCCAGCAGCTTACTAGCGGGATCCTACAATGAGCAGTTCTTC.

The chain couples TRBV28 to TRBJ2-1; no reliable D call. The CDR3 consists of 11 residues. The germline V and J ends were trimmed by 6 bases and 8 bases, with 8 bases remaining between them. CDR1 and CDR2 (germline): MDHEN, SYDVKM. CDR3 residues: CASSHMDEQFF. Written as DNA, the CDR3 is TGTGCCAGCAGCCATATGGATGAGCAGTTCTTC.

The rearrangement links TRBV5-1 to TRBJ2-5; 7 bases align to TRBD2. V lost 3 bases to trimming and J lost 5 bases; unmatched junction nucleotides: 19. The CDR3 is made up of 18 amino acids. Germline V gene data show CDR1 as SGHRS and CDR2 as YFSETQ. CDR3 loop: CASSSLAGLRRRRETQYF. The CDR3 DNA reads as TGCGCCAGCAGCTCCTTAGCGGGTCTCCGCCGCAGAAGGGAGACCCAGTACTTC.

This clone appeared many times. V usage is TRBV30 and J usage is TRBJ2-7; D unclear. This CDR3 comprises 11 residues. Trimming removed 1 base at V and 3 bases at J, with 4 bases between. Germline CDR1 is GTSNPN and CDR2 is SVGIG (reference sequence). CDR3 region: CAWSANYEQYF. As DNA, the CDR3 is TGTGCCTGGAGTGCCAACTACGAGCAGTACTTC.

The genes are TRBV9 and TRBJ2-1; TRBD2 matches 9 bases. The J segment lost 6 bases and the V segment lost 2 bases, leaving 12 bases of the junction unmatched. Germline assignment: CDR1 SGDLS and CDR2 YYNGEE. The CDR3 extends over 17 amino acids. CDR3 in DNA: TGTGCCAGCAGCGTCCGGCGGGCTAGCGGGACTCCCAATGAGCAGTTCTTC. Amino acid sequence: CASSVRRASGTPNEQFF.

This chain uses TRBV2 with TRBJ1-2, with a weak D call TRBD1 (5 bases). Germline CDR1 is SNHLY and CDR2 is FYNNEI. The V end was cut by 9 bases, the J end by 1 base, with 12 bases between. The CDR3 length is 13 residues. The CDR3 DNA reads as TGTGCCAGTTCGACAGACAGTAACTATGGCTACACCTTC. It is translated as CASSTDSNYGYTF.

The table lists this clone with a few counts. The CDR3, as DNA: TGTGCCAGCAGTCCTAGCGGGAGACTCTACGAGCAGTACTTC. It yields the protein CASSPSGRLYEQYF. J is TRBJ2-7 and V is TRBV28; TRBD2 matches at 10 bases. The V segment lost 5 bases and the J segment 3 bases; nucleotides outside the gene matches: 4. The CDR3 length is 14 residues. Germline V gene lookup returns CDR1 MDHEN and CDR2 SYDVKM.

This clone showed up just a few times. CDR3 loop: CASSAGQGMNTEAFF. The DNA of the CDR3 is TGTGCCAGCAGTGCCGGACAGGGGATGAACACTGAAGCTTTCTTT. The genes are TRBV27 and TRBJ1-1, with 9 bases aligning to TRBD1. Germline V gene lookup returns CDR1 MNHEY and CDR2 SMNVEV (reference sequence). This CDR3 is built from 15 residues. V shed 5 bases and J 0 bases; nucleotides not matched to a gene: 4.

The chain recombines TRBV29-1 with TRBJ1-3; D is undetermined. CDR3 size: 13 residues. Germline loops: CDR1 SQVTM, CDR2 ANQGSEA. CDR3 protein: CSLGRNSGNTIYF. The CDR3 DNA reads TGCAGTCTCGGACGGAACTCTGGAAACACCATATATTTT.

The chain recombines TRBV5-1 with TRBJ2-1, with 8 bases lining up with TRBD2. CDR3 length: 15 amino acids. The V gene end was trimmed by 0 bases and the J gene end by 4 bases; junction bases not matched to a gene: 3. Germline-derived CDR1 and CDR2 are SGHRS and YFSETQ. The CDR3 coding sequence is TGCGCCAGCAGCTTGGTTTCTAGCGGGTACAATGAGCAGTTCTTC. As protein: CASSLVSSGYNEQFF. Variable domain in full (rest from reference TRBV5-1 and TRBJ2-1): KAGVTQTPRYLIKTRGQQVTLSCSPISGHRSVSWYQQTPGQGLQFLFEYFSETQRNKGNFPGRFSGRQFSNSRSEMNVSTLELGDSALYLCASSLVSSGYNEQFFGPGTRLTVL.

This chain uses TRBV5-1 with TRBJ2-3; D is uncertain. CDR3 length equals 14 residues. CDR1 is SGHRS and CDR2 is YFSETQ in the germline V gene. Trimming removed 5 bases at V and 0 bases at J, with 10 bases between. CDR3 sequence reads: CASRWWWSTDTQYF. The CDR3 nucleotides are TGCGCCAGCAGGTGGTGGTGGAGCACAGATACGCAGTATTTT. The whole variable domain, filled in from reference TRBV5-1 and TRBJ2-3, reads KAGVTQTPRYLIKTRGQQVTLSCSPISGHRSVSWYQQTPGQGLQFLFEYFSETQRNKGNFPGRFSGRQFSNSRSEMNVSTLELGDSALYLCASRWWWSTDTQYFGPGTRLTVL.

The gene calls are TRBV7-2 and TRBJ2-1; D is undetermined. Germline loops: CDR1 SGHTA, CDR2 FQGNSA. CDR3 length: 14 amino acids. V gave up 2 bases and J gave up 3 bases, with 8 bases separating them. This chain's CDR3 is CASSLWAVYNEQFF. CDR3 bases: TGTGCCAGCAGCTTATGGGCAGTCTACAATGAGCAGTTCTTC.

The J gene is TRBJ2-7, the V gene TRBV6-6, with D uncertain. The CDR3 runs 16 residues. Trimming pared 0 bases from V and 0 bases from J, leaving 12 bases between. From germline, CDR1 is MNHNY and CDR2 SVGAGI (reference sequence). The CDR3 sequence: CASSYSSGFSSYEQYF. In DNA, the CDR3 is TGTGCCAGCAGTTACTCATCAGGTTTCAGCTCCTACGAGCAGTACTTC.

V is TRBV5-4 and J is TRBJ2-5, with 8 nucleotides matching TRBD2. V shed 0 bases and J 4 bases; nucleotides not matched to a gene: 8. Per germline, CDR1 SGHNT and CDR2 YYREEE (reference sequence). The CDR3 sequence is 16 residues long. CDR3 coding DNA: TGTGCCAGCAGCTTGGTCGGTCGGGAGGGTCCAGAGACCCAGTACTTC. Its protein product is CASSLVGREGPETQYF.

CDR3 residues: CASSYVMFGGYDEQYF. The CDR3 DNA reads TGTGCCAGCAGTTACGTAATGTTCGGGGGTTACGACGAGCAGTACTTC. The chain is built from TRBV6-5 and TRBJ2-7, with a tentative D call TRBD2 (6 bases). Germline V gene sequence: CDR1 MNHEY, CDR2 SVGAGI. Trimming pared 2 bases from V and 5 bases from J, leaving 19 bases between. The CDR3 totals 16 residues.

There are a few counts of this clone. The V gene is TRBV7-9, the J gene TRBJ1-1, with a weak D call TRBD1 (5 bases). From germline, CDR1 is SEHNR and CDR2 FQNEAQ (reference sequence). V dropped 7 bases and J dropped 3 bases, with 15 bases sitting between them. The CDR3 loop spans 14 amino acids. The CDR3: CASIPPRGYTEAFF. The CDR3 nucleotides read TGTGCCAGCATTCCCCCCCGGGGGTACACTGAAGCTTTCTTT. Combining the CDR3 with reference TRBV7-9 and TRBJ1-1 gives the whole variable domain DTGVSQNPRHKITKRGQNVTFRCDPISEHNRLYWYRQTLGQGPEFLTYFQNEAQLEKSRLLSDRFSAERPKGSFSTLEIQRTEQGDSAMYLCASIPPRGYTEAFFGQGTRLTVV.

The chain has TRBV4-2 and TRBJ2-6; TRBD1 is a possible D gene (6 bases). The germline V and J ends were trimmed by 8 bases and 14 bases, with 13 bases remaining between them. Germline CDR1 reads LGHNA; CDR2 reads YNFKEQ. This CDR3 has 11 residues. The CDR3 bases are TGTGCCAGCTGGGGACACCCTCTCCTGACTTTC. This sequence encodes CASWGHPLLTF.

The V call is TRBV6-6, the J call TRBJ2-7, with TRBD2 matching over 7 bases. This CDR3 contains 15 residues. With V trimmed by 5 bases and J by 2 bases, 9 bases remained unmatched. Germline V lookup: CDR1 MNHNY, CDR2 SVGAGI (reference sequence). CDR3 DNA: TGTGCCAGCAGTCCCCTAGGACTAGGGACCTACGAGCAGTACTTC. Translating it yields CASSPLGLGTYEQYF.

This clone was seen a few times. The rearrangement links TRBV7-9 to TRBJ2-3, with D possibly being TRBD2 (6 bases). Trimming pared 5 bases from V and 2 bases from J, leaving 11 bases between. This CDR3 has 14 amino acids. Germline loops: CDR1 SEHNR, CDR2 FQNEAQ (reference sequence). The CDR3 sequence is CASSQWGVTDTQYF. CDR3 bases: TGTGCCAGCAGCCAGTGGGGGGTCACAGATACGCAGTATTTT.